This entry describes one TCR beta chain. Produced via immunoSEQ multiplex PCR; TCRdb's table is partial and in-frame only. The top ten hold 4.5% of the sample, which has over 85,000 clones, around 84% seen once. Healthy donors had no documented immune events, such as infections, while sampled. Germline CDR1 is GTSNPN and CDR2 is SVGIG (reference sequence). The CDR3 sequence is 13 residues long. V lost 2 bases to trimming and J lost 7 bases, with 13 bases between them. This sample is drawn from a study of identifying expanded T cells in peripheral blood. The chain joins TRBV30 to TRBJ2-3, with D tentatively TRBD2 (5 bases). The receptor's source is a person aged 18 to 75 in good health. The sample was blood. The CDR3 region has the DNA TGTGCCTGGAGTTTCGAGGGCGTGAATACGCAGTATTTT. This translates into CAWSFEGVNTQYF.